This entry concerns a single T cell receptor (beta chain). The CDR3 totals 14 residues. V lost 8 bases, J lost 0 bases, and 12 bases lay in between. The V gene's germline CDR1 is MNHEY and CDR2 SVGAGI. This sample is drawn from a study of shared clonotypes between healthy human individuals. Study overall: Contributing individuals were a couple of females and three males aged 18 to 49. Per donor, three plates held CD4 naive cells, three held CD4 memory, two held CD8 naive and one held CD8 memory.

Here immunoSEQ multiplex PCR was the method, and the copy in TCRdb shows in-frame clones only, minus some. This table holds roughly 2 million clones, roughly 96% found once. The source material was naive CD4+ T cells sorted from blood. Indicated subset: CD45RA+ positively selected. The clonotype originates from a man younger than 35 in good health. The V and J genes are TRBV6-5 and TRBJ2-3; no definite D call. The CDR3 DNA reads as TGTGCCAGCCGAAAACGGCTTAGCACAGATACGCAGTATTTT. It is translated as CASRKRLSTDTQYF.